This T cell receptor beta chain was sequenced in a study of blood T cell repertoires in COVID-19. Method: immunoSEQ multiplex PCR; TCRdb's copy keeps in-frame clones and lacks some. The data hold around 80,000 clones, with around 79% observed a single time. V was clipped by 0 bases and J by 7 bases; unmatched bases: 7. This CDR3 has 15 residues. The germline CDR1 and CDR2 sequences are KGHSY and FQNENV. The chain uses TRBV16 and TRBJ1-2; 8 bases are a match to TRBD1. This TCR was recovered from a man aged 50-59 years with active or convalescent COVID-19. The sequencing input was peripheral blood. CDR3 nucleotides: TGTGCCAGCAGCCAATCTGAGCAGGGGGCTCGTGGCTACACCTTC. Amino acids: CASSQSEQGARGYTF.